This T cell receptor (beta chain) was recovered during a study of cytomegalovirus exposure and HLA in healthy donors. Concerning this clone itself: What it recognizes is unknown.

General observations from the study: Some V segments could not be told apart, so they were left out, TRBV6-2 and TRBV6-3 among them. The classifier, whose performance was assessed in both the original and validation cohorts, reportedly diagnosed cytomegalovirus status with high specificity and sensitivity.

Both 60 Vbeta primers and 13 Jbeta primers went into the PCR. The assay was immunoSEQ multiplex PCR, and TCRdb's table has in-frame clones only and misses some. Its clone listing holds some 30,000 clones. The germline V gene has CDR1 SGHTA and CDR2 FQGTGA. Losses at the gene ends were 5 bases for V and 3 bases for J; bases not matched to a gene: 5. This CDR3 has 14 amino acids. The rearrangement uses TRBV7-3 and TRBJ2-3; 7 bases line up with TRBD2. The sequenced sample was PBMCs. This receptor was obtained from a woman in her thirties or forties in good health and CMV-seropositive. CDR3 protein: CASSRGGGTDTQYF. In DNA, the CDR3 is TGTGCCAGCAGCCGCGGGGGTGGGACAGATACGCAGTATTTT.